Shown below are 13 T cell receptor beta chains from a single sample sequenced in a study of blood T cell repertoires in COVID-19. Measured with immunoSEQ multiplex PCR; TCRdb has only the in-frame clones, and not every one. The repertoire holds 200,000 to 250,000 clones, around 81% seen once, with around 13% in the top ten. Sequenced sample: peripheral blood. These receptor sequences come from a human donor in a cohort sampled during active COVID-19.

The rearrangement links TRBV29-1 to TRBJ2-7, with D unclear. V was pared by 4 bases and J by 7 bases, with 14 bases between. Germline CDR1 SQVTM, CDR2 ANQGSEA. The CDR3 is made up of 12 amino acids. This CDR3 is CSVAETLGEQYF. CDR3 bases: TGCAGCGTTGCGGAGACTTTGGGTGAGCAGTACTTC.

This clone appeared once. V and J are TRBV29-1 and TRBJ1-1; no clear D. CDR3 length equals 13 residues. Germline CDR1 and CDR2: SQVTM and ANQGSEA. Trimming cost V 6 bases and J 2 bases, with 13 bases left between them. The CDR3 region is CSVYRDSNTEAFF. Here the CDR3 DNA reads TGCAGCGTGTACAGAGATTCCAACACTGAAGCTTTCTTT.

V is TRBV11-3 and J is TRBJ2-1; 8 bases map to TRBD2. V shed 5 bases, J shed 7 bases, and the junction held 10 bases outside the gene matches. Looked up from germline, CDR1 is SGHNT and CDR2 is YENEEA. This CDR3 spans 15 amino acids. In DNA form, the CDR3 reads TGTGCCAGCAGCCACCGGGGGGGCCAAGGGAATGAGCAGTTCTTC. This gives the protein CASSHRGGQGNEQFF. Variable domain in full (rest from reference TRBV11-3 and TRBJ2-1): EAGVVQSPRYKIIEKKQPVAFWCNPISGHNTLYWYLQNLGQGPELLIRYENEEAVDDSQLPKDRFSAERLKGVDSTLKIQPAELGDSAVYLCASSHRGGQGNEQFFGPGTRLTVL.

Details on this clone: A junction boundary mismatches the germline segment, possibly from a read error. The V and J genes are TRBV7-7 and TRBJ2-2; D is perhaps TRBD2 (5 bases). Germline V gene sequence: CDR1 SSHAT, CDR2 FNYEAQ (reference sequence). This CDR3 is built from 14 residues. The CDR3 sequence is CASSSTSNTGELFF. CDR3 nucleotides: TGTGCTAGCAGCTCCACTAGTAACACCGGGGAGCTGTTTTTT.

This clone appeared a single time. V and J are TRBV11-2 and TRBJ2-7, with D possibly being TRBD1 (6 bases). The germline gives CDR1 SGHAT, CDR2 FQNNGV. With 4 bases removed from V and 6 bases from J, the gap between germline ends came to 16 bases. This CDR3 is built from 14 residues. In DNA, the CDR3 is TGTGCCAGCAGCTCAAATCAGGGGAAAGGCGAGCAGTACTTC. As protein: CASSSNQGKGEQYF.

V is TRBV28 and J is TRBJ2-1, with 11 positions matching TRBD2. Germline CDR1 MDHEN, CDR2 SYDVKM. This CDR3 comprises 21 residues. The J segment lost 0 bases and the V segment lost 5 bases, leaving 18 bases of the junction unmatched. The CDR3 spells CASSAGTSGASNFISYNEQFF. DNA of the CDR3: TGTGCCAGCAGTGCCGGGACTAGCGGTGCGTCCAACTTCATCTCCTACAATGAGCAGTTCTTC. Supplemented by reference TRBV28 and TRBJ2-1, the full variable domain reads DVKVTQSSRYLVKRTGEKVFLECVQDMDHENMFWYRQDPGLGLRLIYFSYDVKMKEKGDIPEGYSVSREKKERFSLILESASTNQTSMYLCASSAGTSGASNFISYNEQFFGPGTRLTVL.

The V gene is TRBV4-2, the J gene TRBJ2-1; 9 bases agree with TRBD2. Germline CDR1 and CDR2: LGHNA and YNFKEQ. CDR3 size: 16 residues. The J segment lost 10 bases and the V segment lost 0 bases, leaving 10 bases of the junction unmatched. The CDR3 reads CASSQDPGGGAAEQFF. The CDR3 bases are TGTGCCAGCAGCCAAGACCCTGGCGGGGGGGCCGCCGAGCAGTTCTTC.

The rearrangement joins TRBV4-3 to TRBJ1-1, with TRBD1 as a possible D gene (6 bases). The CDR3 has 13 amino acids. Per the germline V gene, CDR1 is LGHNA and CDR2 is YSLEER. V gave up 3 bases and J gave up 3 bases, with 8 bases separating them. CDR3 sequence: CASSHRTDTEAFF. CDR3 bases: TGCGCCAGCAGCCACCGGACAGACACTGAAGCTTTCTTT.

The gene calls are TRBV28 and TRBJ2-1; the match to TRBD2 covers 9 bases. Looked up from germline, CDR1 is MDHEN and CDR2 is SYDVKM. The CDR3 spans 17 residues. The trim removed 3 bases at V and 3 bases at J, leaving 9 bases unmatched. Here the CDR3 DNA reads TGTGCCAGCAGTTTCGGCGGGGGGGATGAGGTCTACAATGAGCAGTTCTTC. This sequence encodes CASSFGGGDEVYNEQFF.

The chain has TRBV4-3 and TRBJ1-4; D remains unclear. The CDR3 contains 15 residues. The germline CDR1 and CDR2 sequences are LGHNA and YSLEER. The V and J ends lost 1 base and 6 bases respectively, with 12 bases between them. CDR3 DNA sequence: TGCGCCAGCAGCCAAGGCCACGGGAGGTATGAAAAACTGTTTTTT. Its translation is CASSQGHGRYEKLFF.

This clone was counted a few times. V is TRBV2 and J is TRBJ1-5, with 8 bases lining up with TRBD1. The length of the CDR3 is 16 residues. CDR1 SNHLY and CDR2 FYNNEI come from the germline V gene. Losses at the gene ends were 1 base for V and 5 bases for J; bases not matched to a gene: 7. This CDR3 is CASSEGSRGRHQPQHF. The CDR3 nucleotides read TGTGCCAGCAGTGAAGGAAGCAGGGGGCGTCATCAGCCCCAGCATTTT. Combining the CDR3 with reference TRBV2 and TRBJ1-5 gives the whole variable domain EPEVTQTPSHQVTQMGQEVILRCVPISNHLYFYWYRQILGQKVEFLVSFYNNEISEKSEIFDDQFSVERPDGSNFTLKIRSTKLEDSAMYFCASSEGSRGRHQPQHFGDGTRLSIL.

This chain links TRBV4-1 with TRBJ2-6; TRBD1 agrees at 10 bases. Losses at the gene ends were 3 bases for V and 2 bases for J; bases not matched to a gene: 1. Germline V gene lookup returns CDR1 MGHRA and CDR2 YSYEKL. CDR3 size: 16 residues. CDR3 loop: CASSHGQGAGANVLTF. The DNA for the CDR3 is TGCGCCAGCAGCCATGGACAGGGGGCTGGGGCCAACGTCCTGACTTTC.

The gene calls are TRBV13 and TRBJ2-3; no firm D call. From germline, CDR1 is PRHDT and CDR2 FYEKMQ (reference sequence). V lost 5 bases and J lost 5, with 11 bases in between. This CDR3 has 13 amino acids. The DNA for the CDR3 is TGTGCCAGCAGCCCGTCAGTCATAGATACGCAGTATTTT. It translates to CASSPSVIDTQYF.